The 18 T cell receptor beta chains presented below share a single source sample, sequenced in a study of cytomegalovirus exposure and HLA in healthy donors. PCR employed 60 Vbeta and 13 Jbeta primers. Sequencing used immunoSEQ multiplex PCR; TCRdb keeps in-frame clones, though not all of them. The profile covers 99,000 or so clones, with roughly 12% appearing a single time and about a sixth taken by the ten largest. The specimen was PBMCs. These TCRs come from a man aged 35 to 55 in good health and CMV-seropositive.

This sequence joins TRBV6-6 and TRBJ2-3; 11 nucleotides line up with TRBD1. V shed 4 bases and J 0 bases; nucleotides not matched to a gene: 0. CDR3 length: 15 amino acids. Germline V gives CDR1 MNHNY, CDR2 SVGAGI (reference sequence). DNA of the CDR3: TGTGCCAGCAGTTGGGACAGGGGGAGCACAGATACGCAGTATTTT. Protein: CASSWDRGSTDTQYF.

The chain couples TRBV5-1 to TRBJ2-1; 9 positions match TRBD2. The ends lost 4 bases at V and 6 bases at J; junction bases unmatched: 8. CDR1 and CDR2 (germline): SGHRS, YFSETQ. This CDR3 has 15 residues. The CDR3 bases are TGCGCCAGCAGCCCCAAGACTAGCGGCCTCAATGAGCAGTTCTTC. It yields the protein CASSPKTSGLNEQFF.

The rearrangement joins TRBV15 to TRBJ2-1; a possible D gene is TRBD2 (5 bases). Germline CDR1 reads LNHNV; CDR2 reads YYDKDF (reference sequence). Trimming cost V 2 bases and J 1 base, with 9 bases left between them. CDR3 size: 15 residues. Here the CDR3 reads CATSRREASYNEQFF. The CDR3 DNA follows: TGTGCCACCAGCAGACGGGAAGCATCCTACAATGAGCAGTTCTTC.

The CDR3 reads CASSLVDSNEKLFF. In DNA, the CDR3 is TGTGCCAGCAGCTTAGTTGACAGTAATGAAAAACTGTTTTTT. The rearrangement links TRBV7-8 to TRBJ1-4, with D maybe TRBD1 (5 bases). The length of the CDR3 is 14 residues. Germline V CDR1 and CDR2: SGHVS, FQNEAQ. Trimming left V 1 base short and J 4 bases short, with 7 bases between.

This clone has a handful of counts. The gene calls are TRBV5-1 and TRBJ2-7, with 7 bases fitting TRBD2. With V trimmed by 0 bases and J by 2 bases, 5 bases remained unmatched. Germline CDR1 reads SGHRS; CDR2 reads YFSETQ. The CDR3 is made up of 15 amino acids. The CDR3 here is CASSLGGGGTYEQYF. The CDR3 DNA sequence: TGCGCCAGCAGCTTGGGGGGGGGAGGGACCTACGAGCAGTACTTC. Full variable domain (outside the CDR3, taken from reference TRBV5-1 and TRBJ2-7): KAGVTQTPRYLIKTRGQQVTLSCSPISGHRSVSWYQQTPGQGLQFLFEYFSETQRNKGNFPGRFSGRQFSNSRSEMNVSTLELGDSALYLCASSLGGGGTYEQYFGPGTRLTVT.

This chain uses TRBV5-6 with TRBJ2-1, with 9 bases lining up with TRBD2. CDR3 size: 16 residues. Looked up from germline, CDR1 is SGHDT and CDR2 is YYEEEE. The trim removed 0 bases at V and 7 bases at J, leaving 8 bases unmatched. The CDR3 loop reads CASSLELAGVRNEQFF. As DNA, the CDR3 is TGTGCCAGCAGCTTGGAATTAGCGGGAGTAAGGAATGAGCAGTTCTTC.

The CDR3 loop reads CASSENKGGEQYF. The DNA of the CDR3 is TGCGCCAGCAGTGAAAATAAAGGGGGCGAGCAGTACTTC. The rearrangement uses TRBV10-1 and TRBJ2-7; D possibly corresponds to TRBD1 (6 bases). Germline loops: CDR1 WNHNN, CDR2 SYGVQD (reference sequence). The CDR3 consists of 13 residues. The V end lost 3 bases, the J end lost 6 bases, and 12 bases lay between the germline ends.

A few counts support this clone. At one of its ends the junction is not consistent with the germline gene, which may arise from a read error. The DNA of the CDR3 is TGTGCCAGCAGCTCACTAGCGGGTGGCACTGATACGCAGTATTTT. This codes for CASSSLAGGTDTQYF. The chain uses TRBV5-4 and TRBJ2-3; 9 bases are shared with TRBD2. The CDR3 is 15 amino acids. The germline V gene encodes CDR1 SGHNT and CDR2 YYREEE (reference sequence).

The chain links TRBV10-2 to TRBJ2-1, with D perhaps matching TRBD2 (5 bases). CDR3 length: 15 amino acids. The V gene's germline CDR1 is WSHSY and CDR2 SAAADI. Between the trimmed V and J ends, which lost 6 bases and 8 bases, there was a span of 20 bases. The CDR3 DNA sequence: TGCGCCAGCAGGGTGAGCACTAGAGGGATTTATGAGCAGTTCTTC. It specifies CASRVSTRGIYEQFF.

The gene calls are TRBV9 and TRBJ2-1, with 7 bases lining up with TRBD2. The J segment lost 4 bases and the V segment lost 0 bases, leaving 7 bases of the junction unmatched. This CDR3 region has 16 residues. Germline loops: CDR1 SGDLS, CDR2 YYNGEE. The CDR3 here is CASSVVGIAGYNEQFF. For the CDR3, the DNA is TGTGCCAGCAGCGTAGTCGGTATAGCGGGTTACAATGAGCAGTTCTTC.

Only a few counts were recorded for this clone. The CDR3 DNA reads TGTGCCAGCAGTTACGGGACCTACAATGAGCAGTTCTTC. It encodes CASSYGTYNEQFF. The rearrangement uses TRBV27 and TRBJ2-1; the D gene is possibly TRBD2 (5 bases). CDR3 size: 13 residues. Germline V CDR1 and CDR2: MNHEY, SMNVEV (reference sequence). The V and J ends lost 4 bases and 2 bases respectively, with 6 bases between them.

This clone has only a few counts. V is TRBV29-1 and J is TRBJ2-1; 12 bases fit TRBD2. The trim removed 7 bases at V and 0 bases at J, leaving 4 bases unmatched. Germline assignment: CDR1 SQVTM and CDR2 ANQGSEA. The CDR3 has 15 amino acids. CDR3 in amino acids: CSGASGRASYNEQFF. The CDR3 DNA reads TGCAGCGGTGCTAGCGGGAGGGCCTCCTACAATGAGCAGTTCTTC.

The gene calls are TRBV15 and TRBJ1-5; no firm D call. With 5 bases removed from V and 6 bases from J, the gap between germline ends came to 14 bases. The germline gives CDR1 LNHNV, CDR2 YYDKDF (reference sequence). CDR3 size: 14 residues. The CDR3 loop is CATSGQLGGQPQHF. The DNA for the CDR3 is TGTGCCACCAGCGGGCAATTGGGAGGTCAGCCCCAGCATTTT.

This clone has just a few counts. This chain uses TRBV19 with TRBJ2-2; 7 bases fit TRBD2. V lost 3 bases and J lost 2; bases outside the gene matches: 6. The CDR3 has 16 amino acids. The germline gives CDR1 LNHDA, CDR2 SQIVND (reference sequence). CDR3 in amino acids: CASSIGLAENTGELFF. The CDR3 nucleotides are TGTGCCAGTAGTATTGGGCTAGCGGAAAACACCGGGGAGCTGTTTTTT.

The J gene is TRBJ2-5, the V gene TRBV19; the match to TRBD2 covers 8 bases. The CDR3 contains 14 residues. In germline, CDR1 is LNHDA, CDR2 SQIVND (reference sequence). V lost 9 bases, J lost 5 bases, and 11 bases stayed unmatched. The CDR3 sequence: CASRVMREVETQYF. CDR3 sequence (DNA): TGTGCCAGCAGGGTGATGCGGGAGGTCGAGACCCAGTACTTC.

J is TRBJ2-5 and V is TRBV7-2; D is unclear. Germline CDR1 and CDR2: SGHTA and FQGNSA. CDR3 length: 12 amino acids. The V gene lost 4 bases and the J gene lost 1 base, with 4 bases spanning the gap. The CDR3: CASSSPQETQYF. In nucleotides, the CDR3 is TGTGCCAGCAGCTCTCCCCAAGAGACCCAGTACTTC.

This clone showed up just once. The CDR3 coding sequence is TGTGCCAGCGCGGGAGGGCCCTACGAGCAGTACTTC. Translating it yields CASAGGPYEQYF. The chain has TRBV19 and TRBJ2-7; 9 nucleotides line up with TRBD2. CDR3 length: 12 residues. CDR1 and CDR2 from the germline V gene are LNHDA and SQIVND (reference sequence). With V trimmed by 9 bases and J by 2 bases, 2 bases remained unmatched. Looking up the rest from reference TRBV19 and TRBJ2-7 gives the full variable domain: DGGITQSPKYLFRKEGQNVTLSCEQNLNHDAMYWYRQDPGQGLRLIYYSQIVNDFQKGDIAEGYSVSREKKESFPLTVTSAQKNPTAFYLCASAGGPYEQYFGPGTRLTVT.

This chain joins TRBV7-9 and TRBJ2-7, with a possible D match to TRBD2 (6 bases). In germline, CDR1 is SEHNR, CDR2 FQNEAQ (reference sequence). The CDR3 loop spans 15 amino acids. The ends were cut back, 4 bases at V and 2 bases at J, with 15 bases in the middle. CDR3 region: CASSSDLDYTYEQYF. The CDR3 DNA reads TGTGCCAGCAGCTCAGATTTGGACTACACCTACGAGCAGTACTTC.